These T cell receptor beta chains were read from a single sample in a study of control samples from healthy donors and cancer patients. Sequencing used immunoSEQ multiplex PCR; TCRdb keeps in-frame clones, though not all of them. The data hold 94,000 or so clones, with approximately 84% observed a single time. The specimen sequenced was PBMCs. Receptors were obtained from a man aged 65 to 79 with lung cancer. CDR3s include the opening cysteine and the closing phenylalanine or tryptophan. Each record gives: J gene, D gene, V gene, CDR3 protein, CDR3 DNA. D genes are given only for firm matches.

TRBJ1-5 | - | TRBV5-6 | CASSRVGVSNQPQHF | TGTGCCAGCAGCAGGGTTGGGGTTAGCAATCAGCCCCAGCATTTT
TRBJ1-1 | TRBD1 | TRBV6-5 | CASSRQGARAFF | TGTGCCAGCAGTCGACAGGGGGCGCGGGCTTTCTTT
TRBJ2-1 | - | TRBV7-9 | CASSLYRGPFYNEQFF | TGTGCCAGCAGCTTATACCGGGGGCCCTTCTACAATGAGCAGTTCTTC
TRBJ2-2 | - | TRBV25-1 | CASSEKLGGKYAGELFF | TGTGCCAGCAGTGAAAAACTTGGGGGGAAGTACGCCGGGGAGCTGTTTTTT
TRBJ2-7 | - | TRBV28 | CASSTRPYEQYF | TGTGCCAGCAGTACCAGACCCTACGAGCAGTACTTC
TRBJ2-5 | - | TRBV21-1 | CASSKTPTGREETQYF | TGTGCCAGCAGCAAAACCCCGACAGGGAGGGAGGAGACCCAGTACTTC
TRBJ1-1 | - | TRBV6-4 | CASSDTSMNTEAFF | TGTGCCAGCAGTGACACCAGTATGAACACTGAAGCTTTCTTT
TRBJ1-1 | - | TRBV20-1 | CSAKQNTEAFF | TGCAGTGCTAAACAGAACACTGAAGCTTTCTTT
TRBJ2-1 | - | TRBV11-3 | CASSSLEANEQFF | TGTGCCAGCAGCTCTCTGGAGGCCAATGAGCAGTTCTTC
TRBJ2-3 | TRBD1 | TRBV19 | CASSIEGARTDTQYF | TGTGCCAGTAGTATCGAGGGGGCGCGCACAGATACGCAGTATTTT
TRBJ1-3 | TRBD1 | TRBV19 | CASQDRDRAGNTIYF | TGTGCCAGCCAAGACCGGGACAGGGCGGGAAACACCATATATTTT
TRBJ1-1 | TRBD1 | TRBV5-1 | CASGDNRGEAFF | TGCGCCAGCGGGGACAACAGGGGAGAAGCTTTCTTT
TRBJ1-1 | - | TRBV19 | CASSPNGGIAFF | TGTGCCAGTAGTCCAAACGGGGGAATAGCTTTCTTT
TRBJ1-5 | - | TRBV5-6 | CASSIGTFRNQPQHF | TGTGCCAGCAGCATCGGGACATTTAGGAATCAGCCCCAGCATTTT
TRBJ2-7 | - | TRBV6-6 | CASGQGGEQYF | TGTGCCAGCGGGCAGGGGGGGGAGCAGTACTTC
TRBJ2-1 | TRBD2 | TRBV7-6 | CASSPVVAGGPWEQFF | TGTGCCAGCAGCCCCGTAGTAGCGGGGGGGCCTTGGGAGCAGTTCTTC
TRBJ1-1 | TRBD1 | TRBV19 | CASTLRDRGYEAFF | TGTGCCAGTACCCTCCGGGACAGGGGGTATGAAGCTTTCTTT
TRBJ2-7 | TRBD2 | TRBV30 | CAWSLAGGIYEQYF | TGTGCCTGGAGTTTAGCGGGGGGTATTTACGAGCAGTACTTC
TRBJ2-2 | TRBD2 | TRBV9 | CASSFGLAGGNTGELFF | TGTGCCAGCAGCTTTGGACTAGCGGGGGGGAACACCGGGGAGCTGTTTTTT
TRBJ2-7 | - | TRBV5-1 | CASSLAIGAGAGSYEQYF | TGCGCCAGCAGCTTGGCCATCGGGGCGGGGGCCGGATCCTACGAGCAGTACTTC
TRBJ1-1 | - | TRBV5-5 | CASSYSGADYAEAFF | TGTGCCAGCAGTTACTCCGGGGCAGATTACGCTGAAGCTTTCTTT
TRBJ2-4 | TRBD1 | TRBV19 | CASSIGSGTALTGQYF | TGTGCCAGTAGTATAGGATCCGGGACAGCCCTAACGGGTCAGTACTTC
TRBJ2-3 | - | TRBV9 | CASSGRTDTQYF | TGTGCCAGCAGCGGGCGCACAGATACGCAGTATTTT
TRBJ2-7 | TRBD2 | TRBV3-1/TRBV3-2 | CASSPVRGGPYEQYF | TGTGCCAGCAGCCCCGTGCGGGGGGGCCCCTACGAGCAGTACTTC